This TCR beta chain was sequenced in a study of control samples from healthy donors and cancer patients. V was cut by 0 bases and J by 12 bases, with 12 bases left in between. Germline V CDR1 and CDR2: MNHEY, SVGEGT. The CDR3 extends over 12 amino acids. Produced via immunoSEQ multiplex PCR; TCRdb's table is partial and in-frame only. The data show about 180,000 clones, roughly 92% seen once. The source of this sequence is a man aged 25 to 40 in good health. Sequences were obtained from blood. The chain links TRBV6-2 or TRBV6-3 to TRBJ2-7; D gene uncertain. In DNA form, the CDR3 reads TGTGCCAGCAGTTACTCGGCAGCCCAAAGGTACTTC. The encoded protein is CASSYSAAQRYF.